This TCR beta chain was documented in a study of T-cell memory formation after mild COVID-19 (dated by TCRdb to the early 2020s). A note on the overall study: Most TCR sequence clusters were specific to one of the two donors. T-cell clones expanding and contracting after mild COVID-19 in a couple of donors were tracked by longitudinal TCRalpha and TCRbeta repertoire sequencing. The cohort comprised two young, previously healthy adult volunteers, one female and one male. Results the study describes overall, beyond this receptor: Clones that contracted from day 15 to 85 showed balanced CD4/CD8 phenotypes, whereas a second wave of clones that expanded from day 15 to 37 leaned towards CD4+. Only two mild cases were covered by the study, and larger cohorts that include severe cases with pre-infection samples were considered necessary. Some responding clones were found in pre-infection memory, which suggests that pre-existing cross-reactive memory T cells took part in the SARS-CoV-2 response. Contracting CD4+ clones were found mainly in CM and EM memory subsets, while CD8+ clones were enriched in EMRA. SARS-CoV-2 specificity of the second-wave clones peaking on day 37 was not confirmed.

Only a few counts were recorded for this clonotype. The clone's antigen remains unknown. Qualities for individual bases were not recorded, and no much larger clone is one base off. The V end loses 0 bases and the J end loses 3 bases, and a stretch of 18 bases separates them. In the germline V gene, CDR1 corresponds to ENHRY and CDR2 to SYGVKD. The CDR3, from cysteine to valine, totals 17 residues. Only CDR3 DNA remains: 51 bases, in frame from the first base. Ficoll-Paque density gradient centrifugation was used to isolate PBMCs. Instrument used: Illumina NovaSeq 6000. cDNA libraries for TCRalpha and TCRbeta were prepared by 5'RACE using constant-segment primers, with sample barcodes and unique molecular identifiers added. Trizol reagent was used to extract RNA from every sample. Libraries were amplified in two PCR steps, with a second sample barcode and Illumina TruSeq adapters added in the second step. Libraries were sequenced on an Illumina NovaSeq with 2 x 150 bp paired-end reads. On the study's bioinformatics: With migec v1.2.7, reads were demultiplexed and then collapsed into UMI-guided consensus sequences. Using mixcr v2.1.11, UMI consensuses were aligned to TRA and TRB V and J templates and then assembled into clonotypes. Clonotypes were classified as expanded or contracted when called significant by both edgeR and NoisET, with noise models trained on biological replicates. edgeR calls used a false discovery rate-adjusted p below 0.01 and a log2 fold-change threshold of 1. As an exploratory analysis of dynamics, max-normalized trajectories of the 1000 most abundant clonotypes were examined by PCA with hierarchical clustering. Separately sequenced CD4+ and CD8+ repertoires were used to assign the CD4 or CD8 phenotype of responding clones. In TCRdb, the public reads were trimmed at Q25 with fastp and aligned with MiXCR, with productive beta chains retained. Each entry merges the rows of one CDR3 protein and shows their most common DNA and genes. The V and J calls come from TCRdb's annotation, not from the publication. The sample profile shows approximately 250,000 distinct CDR3 sequences; under 20% of them were found once. Together, the top ten hold around 23% of the sample.

This TCR was sampled from a young man who had mild COVID-19 (a few samples of this study predate the infection). The sample titles of this study are shuffled in the database, so cell type and time point are left out; the donor was told from shared clones. The rearrangement joined TRBV10-3 to TRBJ2-7, with an unclear D gene assignment. Sample: PBMCs or a T cell subset sorted from them (not recorded which). DNA sequence: TGTGCCATCAGTGAGTCGACGGTCGGGCAGATAGGCTACGAGCAGTACGTC. It is translated as CAISESTVGQIGYEQYV.